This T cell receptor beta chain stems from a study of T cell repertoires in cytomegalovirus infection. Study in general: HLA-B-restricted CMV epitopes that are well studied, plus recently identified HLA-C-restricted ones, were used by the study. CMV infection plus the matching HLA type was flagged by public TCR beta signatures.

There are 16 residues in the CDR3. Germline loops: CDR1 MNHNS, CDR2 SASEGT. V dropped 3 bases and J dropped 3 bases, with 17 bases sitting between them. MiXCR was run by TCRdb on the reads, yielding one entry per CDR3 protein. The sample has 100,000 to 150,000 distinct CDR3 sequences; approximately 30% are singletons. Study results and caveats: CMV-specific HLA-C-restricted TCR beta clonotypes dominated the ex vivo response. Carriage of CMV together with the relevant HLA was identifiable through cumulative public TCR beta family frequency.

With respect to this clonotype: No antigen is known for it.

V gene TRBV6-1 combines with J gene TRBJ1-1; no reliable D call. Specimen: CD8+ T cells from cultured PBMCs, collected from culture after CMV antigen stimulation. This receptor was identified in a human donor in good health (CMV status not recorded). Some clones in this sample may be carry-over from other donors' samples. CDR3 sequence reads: CASSDPHILPDTEAFF. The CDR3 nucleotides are TGTGCCAGCAGTGACCCGCACATTTTACCGGACACTGAAGCTTTCTTT.